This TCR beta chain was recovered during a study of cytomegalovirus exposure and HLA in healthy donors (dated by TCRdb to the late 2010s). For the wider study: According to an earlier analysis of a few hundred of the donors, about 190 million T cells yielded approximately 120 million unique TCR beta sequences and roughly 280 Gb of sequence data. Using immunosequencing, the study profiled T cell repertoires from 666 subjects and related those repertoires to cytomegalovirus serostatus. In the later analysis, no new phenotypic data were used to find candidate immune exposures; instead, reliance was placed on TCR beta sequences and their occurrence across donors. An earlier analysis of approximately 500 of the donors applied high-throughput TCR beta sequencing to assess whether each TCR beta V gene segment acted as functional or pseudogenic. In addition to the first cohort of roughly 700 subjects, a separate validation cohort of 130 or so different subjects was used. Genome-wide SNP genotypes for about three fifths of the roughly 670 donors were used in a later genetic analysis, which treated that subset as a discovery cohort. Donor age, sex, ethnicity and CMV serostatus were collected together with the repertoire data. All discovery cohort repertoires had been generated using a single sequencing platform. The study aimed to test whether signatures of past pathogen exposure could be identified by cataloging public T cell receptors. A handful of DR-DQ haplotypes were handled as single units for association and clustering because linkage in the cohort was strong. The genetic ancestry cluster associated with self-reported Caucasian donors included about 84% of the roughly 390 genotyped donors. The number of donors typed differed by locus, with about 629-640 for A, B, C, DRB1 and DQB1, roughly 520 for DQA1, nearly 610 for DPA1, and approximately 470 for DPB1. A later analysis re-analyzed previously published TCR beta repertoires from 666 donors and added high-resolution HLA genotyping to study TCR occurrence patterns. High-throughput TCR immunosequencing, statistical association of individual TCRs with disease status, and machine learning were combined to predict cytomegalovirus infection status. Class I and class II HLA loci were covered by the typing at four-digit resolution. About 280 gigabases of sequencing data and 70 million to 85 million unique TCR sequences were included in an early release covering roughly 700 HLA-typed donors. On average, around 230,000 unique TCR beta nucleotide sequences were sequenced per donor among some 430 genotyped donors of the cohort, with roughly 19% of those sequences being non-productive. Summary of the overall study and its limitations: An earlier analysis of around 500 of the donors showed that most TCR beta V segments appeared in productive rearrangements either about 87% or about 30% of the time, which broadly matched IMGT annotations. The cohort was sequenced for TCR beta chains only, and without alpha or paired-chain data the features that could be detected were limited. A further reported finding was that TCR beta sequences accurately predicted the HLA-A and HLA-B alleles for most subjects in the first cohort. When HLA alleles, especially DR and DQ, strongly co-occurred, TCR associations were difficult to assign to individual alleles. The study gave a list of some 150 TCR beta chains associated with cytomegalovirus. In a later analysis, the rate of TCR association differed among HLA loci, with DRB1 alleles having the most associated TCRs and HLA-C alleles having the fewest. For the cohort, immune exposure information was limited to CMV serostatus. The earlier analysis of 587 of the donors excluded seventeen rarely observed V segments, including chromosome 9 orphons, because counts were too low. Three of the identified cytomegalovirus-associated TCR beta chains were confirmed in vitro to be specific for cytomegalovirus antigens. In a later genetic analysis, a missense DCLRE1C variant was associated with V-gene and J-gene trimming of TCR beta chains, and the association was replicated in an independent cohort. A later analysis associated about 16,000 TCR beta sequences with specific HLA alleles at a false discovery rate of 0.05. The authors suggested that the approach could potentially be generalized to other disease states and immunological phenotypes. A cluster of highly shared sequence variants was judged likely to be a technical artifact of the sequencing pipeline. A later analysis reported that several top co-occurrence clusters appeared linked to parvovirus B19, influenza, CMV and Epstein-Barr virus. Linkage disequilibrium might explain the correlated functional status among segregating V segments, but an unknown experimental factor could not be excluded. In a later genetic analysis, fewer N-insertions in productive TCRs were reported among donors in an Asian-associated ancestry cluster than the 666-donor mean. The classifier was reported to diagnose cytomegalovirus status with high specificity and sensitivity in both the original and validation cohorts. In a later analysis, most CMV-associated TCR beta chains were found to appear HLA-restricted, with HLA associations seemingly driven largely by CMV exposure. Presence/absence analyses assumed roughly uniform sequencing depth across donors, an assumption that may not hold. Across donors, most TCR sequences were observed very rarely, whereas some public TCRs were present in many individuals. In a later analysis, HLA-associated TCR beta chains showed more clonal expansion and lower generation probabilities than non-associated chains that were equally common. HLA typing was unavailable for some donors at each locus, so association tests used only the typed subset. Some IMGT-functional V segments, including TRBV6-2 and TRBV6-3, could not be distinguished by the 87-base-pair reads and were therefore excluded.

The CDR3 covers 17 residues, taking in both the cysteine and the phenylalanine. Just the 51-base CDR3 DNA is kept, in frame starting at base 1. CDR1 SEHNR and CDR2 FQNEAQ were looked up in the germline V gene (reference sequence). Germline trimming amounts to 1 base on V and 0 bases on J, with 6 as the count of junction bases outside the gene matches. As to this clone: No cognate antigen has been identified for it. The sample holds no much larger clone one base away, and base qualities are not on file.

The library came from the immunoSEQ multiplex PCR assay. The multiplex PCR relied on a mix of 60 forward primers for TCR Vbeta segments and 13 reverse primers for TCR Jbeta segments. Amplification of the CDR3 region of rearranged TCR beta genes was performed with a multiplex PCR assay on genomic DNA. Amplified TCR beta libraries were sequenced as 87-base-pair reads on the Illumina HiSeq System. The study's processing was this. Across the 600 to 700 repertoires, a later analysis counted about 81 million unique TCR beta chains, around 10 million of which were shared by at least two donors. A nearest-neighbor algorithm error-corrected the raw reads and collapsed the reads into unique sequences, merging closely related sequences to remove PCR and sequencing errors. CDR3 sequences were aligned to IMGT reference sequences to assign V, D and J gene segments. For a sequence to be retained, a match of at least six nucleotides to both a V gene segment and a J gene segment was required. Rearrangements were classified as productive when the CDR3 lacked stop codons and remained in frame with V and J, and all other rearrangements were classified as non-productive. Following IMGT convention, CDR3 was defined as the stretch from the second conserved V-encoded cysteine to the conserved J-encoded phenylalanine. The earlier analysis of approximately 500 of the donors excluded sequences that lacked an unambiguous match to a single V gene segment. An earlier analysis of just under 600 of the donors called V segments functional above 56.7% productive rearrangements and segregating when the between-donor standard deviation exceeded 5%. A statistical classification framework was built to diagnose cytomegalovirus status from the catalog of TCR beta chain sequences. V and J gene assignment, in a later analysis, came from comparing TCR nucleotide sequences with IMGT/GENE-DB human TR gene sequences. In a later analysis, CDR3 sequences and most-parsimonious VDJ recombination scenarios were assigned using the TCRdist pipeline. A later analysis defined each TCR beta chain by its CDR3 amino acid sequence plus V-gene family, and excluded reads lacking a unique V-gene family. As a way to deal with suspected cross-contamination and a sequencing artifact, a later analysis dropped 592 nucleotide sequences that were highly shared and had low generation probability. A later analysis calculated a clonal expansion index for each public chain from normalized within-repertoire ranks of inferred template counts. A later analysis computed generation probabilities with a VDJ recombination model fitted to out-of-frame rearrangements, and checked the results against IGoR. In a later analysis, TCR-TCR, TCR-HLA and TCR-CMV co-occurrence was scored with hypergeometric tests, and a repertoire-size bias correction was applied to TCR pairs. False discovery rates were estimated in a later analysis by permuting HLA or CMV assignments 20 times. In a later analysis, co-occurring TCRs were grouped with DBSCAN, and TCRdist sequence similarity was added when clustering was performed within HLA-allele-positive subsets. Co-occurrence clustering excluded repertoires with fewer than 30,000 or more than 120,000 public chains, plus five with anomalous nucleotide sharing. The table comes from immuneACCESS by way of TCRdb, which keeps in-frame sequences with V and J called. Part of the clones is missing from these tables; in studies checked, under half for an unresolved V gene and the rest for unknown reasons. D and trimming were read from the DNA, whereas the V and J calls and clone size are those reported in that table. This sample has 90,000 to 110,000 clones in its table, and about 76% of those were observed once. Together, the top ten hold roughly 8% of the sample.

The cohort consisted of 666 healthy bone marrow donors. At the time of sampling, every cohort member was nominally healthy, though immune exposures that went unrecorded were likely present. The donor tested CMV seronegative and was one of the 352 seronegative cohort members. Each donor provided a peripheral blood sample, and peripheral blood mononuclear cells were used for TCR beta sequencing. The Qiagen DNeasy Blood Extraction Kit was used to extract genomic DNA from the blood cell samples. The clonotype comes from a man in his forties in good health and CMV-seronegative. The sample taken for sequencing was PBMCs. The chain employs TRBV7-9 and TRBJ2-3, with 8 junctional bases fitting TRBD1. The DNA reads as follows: TGTGCCAGCAGCTTAGTAGTTTGGGACAGGAGCACAGATACGCAGTATTTT. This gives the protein CASSLVVWDRSTDTQYF.